The source of this TCR beta chain is a study of blood T cells in healthy people across ages. Then a second PCR, running roughly 7 to 12 cycles, was carried out with a sample-barcoded 5' primer and a J-beta primer mix. TCRdb fed the 5' RACE reads into MiXCR, producing one record per CDR3 protein. Of some 1 million distinct CDR3 sequences listed, 35% to 55% are singletons. V gave up 5 bases and J gave up 7 bases, with 12 bases separating them. The CDR3 is made up of 13 amino acids. Germline V gene sequence: CDR1 MNHNY, CDR2 SVGAGI (reference sequence). This chain uses TRBV6-6 with TRBJ2-1; D not certain. Sequenced sample: blood. The clonotype was recovered from a woman aged 55-70 years in good health. The DNA of the CDR3 is TGTGCCAGCAGTGATCCCCCGAGAAATGAGCAGTTCTTC. Encoded protein: CASSDPPRNEQFF.